Presented here are 18 T cell receptor beta chains from one specimen sequenced in a study of blood T cell repertoires in COVID-19. Data came from immunoSEQ multiplex PCR; TCRdb stores just in-frame clones and leaves some out. The sample holds about half a million clones, roughly 85% seen once. The sequenced sample consisted of peripheral blood. These receptors originate from a human donor in a cohort sampled during active COVID-19.

The CDR3 DNA sequence: TGTGCCGGGACTAGAGGTACCCAGCAGTACTTC. Its translation: CAGTRGTQQYF. The chain links TRBV30 to TRBJ2-7, with 8 bases lining up with TRBD2. The germline V gene encodes CDR1 GTSNPN and CDR2 SVGIG (reference sequence). V was clipped by 8 bases and J by 8 bases; unmatched bases: 8. The CDR3 has 11 residues.

The rearrangement joins TRBV2 to TRBJ1-1, with 8 bases fitting TRBD1. The J segment lost 2 bases and the V segment lost 6 bases, leaving 5 bases of the junction unmatched. The CDR3 extends over 14 amino acids. Germline assignment: CDR1 SNHLY and CDR2 FYNNEI. In nucleotides, the CDR3 is TGTGCCAGCAGCCCCGACAGGGGAAACACTGAAGCTTTCTTT. Amino acid sequence: CASSPDRGNTEAFF.

This chain connects TRBV6-5 to TRBJ2-7; possibly TRBD2 for D (5 bases). This CDR3 region has 13 residues. CDR1 is MNHEY, CDR2 SVGAGI, per germline. Trimming removed 4 bases at V and 6 bases at J, with 13 bases between. The CDR3 loop is CASSSPLAFEQYF. DNA for the CDR3: TGTGCCAGCAGTTCTCCGTTAGCGTTCGAGCAGTACTTC.

This sequence joins TRBV7-9 and TRBJ1-2, with D unresolved. CDR3 length: 14 residues. V shed 3 bases and J shed 0 bases, with 8 bases lying between them. Germline V gene sequence: CDR1 SEHNR, CDR2 FQNEAQ (reference sequence). CDR3 coding DNA: TGTGCCAGCAGCTTCATGGCAGCTAACTATGGCTACACCTTC. Its protein is CASSFMAANYGYTF.

The chain employs TRBV24-1 and TRBJ2-3; 7 positions match TRBD1. The junction had 3 bases not matched to a gene; V was cut back by 10 bases and J by 3 bases. CDR1 and CDR2 (germline): KGHDR, SFDVKD. This CDR3 has 12 amino acids. DNA of the CDR3: TGTGCCACGACAGGGTCGACAGATACGCAGTATTTT. It yields the protein CATTGSTDTQYF.

The chain is built from TRBV4-3 and TRBJ2-7; the match to TRBD1 covers 10 bases. The CDR3 sequence is 15 residues long. The V segment lost 1 base and the J segment 5 bases; nucleotides outside the gene matches: 5. Germline V gene sequence: CDR1 LGHNA, CDR2 YSLEER. The chain's CDR3 is CASSQADRGSNEQYF. CDR3 DNA sequence: TGCGCCAGCAGCCAAGCGGACAGGGGGAGCAACGAGCAGTACTTC.

The chain employs TRBV12-3 or TRBV12-4 and TRBJ1-5; 9 nucleotides agree with TRBD1. Losses at the gene ends were 5 bases for V and 6 bases for J; bases not matched to a gene: 2. The length of the CDR3 is 13 residues. Here the CDR3 reads CASSGQGSQPQHF. The CDR3, as DNA: TGTGCCAGCAGTGGACAGGGGAGTCAGCCCCAGCATTTT.

CDR3 in DNA: TGTGCCAGTAGTAGGCAGGGGAACACCGGGGAGCTGTTTTTT. Its translation: CASSRQGNTGELFF. J is TRBJ2-2 and V is TRBV19; D perhaps matches TRBD1 (5 bases). CDR3 size: 14 residues. Germline CDR1 LNHDA, CDR2 SQIVND (reference sequence). V lost 4 bases and J lost 1, with 7 bases in between.

V gene TRBV5-4 combines with J gene TRBJ2-2, with 15 bases identical to TRBD2. V shed 4 bases and J 8 bases; nucleotides not matched to a gene: 9. The germline gives CDR1 SGHNT, CDR2 YYREEE (reference sequence). The CDR3 length is 17 residues. CDR3 in amino acids: CASSKKGLAGGRGELFF. CDR3 DNA: TGTGCCAGCAGCAAAAAGGGACTAGCGGGAGGCAGAGGGGAGCTGTTTTTT.

J is TRBJ2-2 and V is TRBV19, with 8 positions matching TRBD1. Germline CDR1 LNHDA, CDR2 SQIVND (reference sequence). This CDR3 has 15 residues. With 5 bases clipped from V and 4 bases from J, the junction kept 6 bases outside the gene matches. The CDR3 region has the DNA TGTGCCAGTAGTTCGCAGGGGGCATCCACCGGGGAGCTGTTTTTT. This codes for CASSSQGASTGELFF.

This sequence joins TRBV6-5 and TRBJ2-7, with 8 bases identical to TRBD2. Trimming at V came to 2 bases and at J to 4 bases, leaving 4 bases not matched to a gene. The CDR3 extends over 14 amino acids. CDR1 and CDR2 (germline): MNHEY, SVGAGI. CDR3 coding DNA: TGTGCCAGCAGTTACGCCCCTAGCGGGTACGAGCAGTACTTC. Translated: CASSYAPSGYEQYF.

The chain links TRBV12-5 to TRBJ2-2; 7 bases are shared with TRBD2. Unmatched junction bases numbered 4, after V lost 6 bases and J lost 6 bases. The CDR3 has 13 residues. Looked up from germline, CDR1 is LGHNT and CDR2 is FRNRAP. The CDR3 protein is CASGAGLAGELFF. Here the CDR3 DNA reads TGTGCTAGTGGAGCCGGACTAGCCGGGGAGCTGTTTTTT.

The chain combines TRBV15 with TRBJ1-4; D is possibly TRBD1 (5 bases). CDR3 size: 12 residues. The germline V gene has CDR1 LNHNV and CDR2 YYDKDF (reference sequence). Trimming took 6 bases from V and 13 from J, leaving 15 bases between them. In DNA form, the CDR3 reads TGTGCCACCAGTCGCCCGGGGGGGATACTGTTTTTT. It is translated as CATSRPGGILFF.

This CDR3 reads CASSLIYSYEQYF. Written as DNA, the CDR3 is TGCGCCAGCAGCTTAATCTACTCCTACGAGCAGTACTTC. The genes are TRBV5-1 and TRBJ2-7; D unresolved. V was trimmed by 2 bases and J by 0 bases, leaving 6 bases between them. Germline V gene lookup returns CDR1 SGHRS and CDR2 YFSETQ. This CDR3 has 13 residues.

The chain couples TRBV3-1 (or the pseudogene TRBV3-2) to TRBJ1-3, with D perhaps matching TRBD1 (6 bases). Germline V gives CDR1 LGHDT, CDR2 YNNKEL (reference sequence). CDR3 size: 16 residues. Trimming removed 2 bases from V and 0 bases from J, with 11 bases in between. The CDR3 sequence: CASSQRGGPSGNTIYF. The CDR3 region has the DNA TGTGCCAGCAGCCAAAGGGGGGGGCCCTCTGGAAACACCATATATTTT.

The rearrangement joins TRBV9 to TRBJ1-6; possible D gene TRBD1, 6 bases. The V and J ends lost 0 bases and 10 bases respectively, with 14 bases between them. This CDR3 is built from 15 residues. Germline V CDR1 and CDR2: SGDLS, YYNGEE. DNA of the CDR3: TGTGCCAGCAGCGTAGACTCACAGGGCGGGTCACCCCTCCACTTT. Protein sequence: CASSVDSQGGSPLHF.

The V and J genes are TRBV24-1 and TRBJ2-1; 9 bases map to TRBD2. Germline V gene sequence: CDR1 KGHDR, CDR2 SFDVKD. V trimming: 6 bases; J trimming: 10 bases; junction bases outside the gene matches: 3. The CDR3 loop spans 12 amino acids. The CDR3 DNA is TGTGCCACCAGTCAGACTAGCGGAGAGCAGTTCTTC. Its translation is CATSQTSGEQFF.

The rearrangement links TRBV29-1 to TRBJ2-5, with D perhaps matching TRBD1 (6 bases). The CDR3 consists of 12 residues. The V end was cut by 4 bases, the J end by 5 bases, with 11 bases between. From germline, CDR1 is SQVTM and CDR2 ANQGSEA. The CDR3 here is CSVGPGVETQYF. For the CDR3, the DNA is TGCAGCGTTGGTCCAGGGGTGGAGACCCAGTACTTC.